These 29 T cell receptor beta chains were all obtained from the same sample, sequenced in a study of blood T cell repertoires in COVID-19. Profiled with immunoSEQ multiplex PCR; TCRdb holds only in-frame clones, not every one. Found here are approximately 150,000 clones, about 85% of them singletons; the top ten hold 3.5% to 5%. The specimen sequenced was peripheral blood. The source is a woman aged 60-70 years with active or convalescent COVID-19.

J is TRBJ1-6 and V is TRBV6-6; tentatively, D is TRBD1 (6 bases). This CDR3 is 14 amino acids long. Trimming took 7 bases from V and 10 from J, leaving 17 bases between them. CDR1 is MNHNY, CDR2 SVGAGI, per germline (reference sequence). In DNA, the CDR3 is TGTGCCAGCACCCTAATACAGGGACCCTCACCCCTCCACTTT. Encoded protein: CASTLIQGPSPLHF.

The CDR3 bases are TGTGCCACCAGCAGAGGCGGGGGAATCACAGATACGCAGTATTTT. It yields the protein CATSRGGGITDTQYF. This chain links TRBV15 with TRBJ2-3; 7 bases line up with TRBD2. The length of the CDR3 is 15 residues. The germline V gene encodes CDR1 LNHNV and CDR2 YYDKDF (reference sequence). The ends lost 1 base at V and 2 bases at J; junction bases unmatched: 3.

The chain has TRBV30 and TRBJ1-6, with D perhaps matching TRBD1 (5 bases). CDR3 length equals 13 residues. V lost 6 bases, J lost 5 bases, and 11 bases lay in between. Per germline, CDR1 GTSNPN and CDR2 SVGIG (reference sequence). CDR3 sequence reads: CACTRGDNSPLHF. In DNA, the CDR3 is TGTGCCTGTACACGGGGGGATAATTCACCCCTCCACTTT.

The chain is built from TRBV29-1 and TRBJ2-3, with TRBD2 matching over 12 bases. Germline V lookup: CDR1 SQVTM, CDR2 ANQGSEA. V lost 2 bases, J lost 1 base, and 1 base stayed unmatched. CDR3 length: 15 residues. CDR3 residues: CSVERLAGGTDTQYF. CDR3 DNA: TGCAGCGTTGAAAGACTAGCGGGGGGCACAGATACGCAGTATTTT.

The chain recombines TRBV19 with TRBJ2-7; a possible D gene is TRBD1 (5 bases). This CDR3 has 13 residues. Between the trimmed V and J ends, which lost 1 base and 3 bases, there was a span of 7 bases. Germline loops: CDR1 LNHDA, CDR2 SQIVND (reference sequence). CDR3 nucleotide sequence: TGTGCCAGTAGTATAGTACAGGACTACGAGCAGTACTTC. This translates into CASSIVQDYEQYF.

The chain joins TRBV9 to TRBJ2-3; 11 nucleotides agree with TRBD2. This CDR3 is built from 17 residues. With V trimmed by 0 bases and J by 2 bases, 5 bases remained unmatched. Germline CDR1 SGDLS, CDR2 YYNGEE. CDR3 sequence reads: CASSVGLAGGLTDTQYF. In DNA form, the CDR3 reads TGTGCCAGCAGCGTAGGGCTAGCGGGGGGACTCACAGATACGCAGTATTTT.

The V and J genes are TRBV19 and TRBJ1-6, with D possibly TRBD1 on 5 matching bases. Germline V CDR1 and CDR2: LNHDA, SQIVND (reference sequence). CDR3 length: 17 amino acids. Trimming took 10 bases from V and 0 from J, leaving 19 bases between them. CDR3 bases: TGTGCCACCTCGGACGCGGGGCTCAGCTCCTATAATTCACCCCTCCACTTT. Its protein product is CATSDAGLSSYNSPLHF.

The sample holds a few counts of this clone. This chain joins TRBV7-8 and TRBJ1-6; D perhaps matches TRBD1 (6 bases). The V end lost 5 bases, the J end lost 4 bases, and 15 bases lay between the germline ends. Germline V gene lookup returns CDR1 SGHVS and CDR2 FQNEAQ. This CDR3 has 16 amino acids. CDR3 in DNA: TGTGCCAGCAGCGCACCGTACAGGGAATATAATTCACCCCTCCACTTT. Translated, it gives CASSAPYREYNSPLHF.

This chain links TRBV5-1 with TRBJ2-5, with 7 bases that match TRBD2. The CDR3 has 14 residues. The germline V gene has CDR1 SGHRS and CDR2 YFSETQ. Germline trimming cut 2 bases from V and 5 bases from J; bases unmatched to any gene: 6. CDR3 amino acids: CASSFGWGGETQYF. Here the CDR3 DNA reads TGCGCCAGCAGCTTCGGCTGGGGGGGGGAGACCCAGTACTTC.

A single count supports this clone. The CDR3 is CASSQALDTEAFF. CDR3 DNA: TGTGCCAGTAGTCAGGCCTTGGACACTGAAGCTTTCTTT. The chain carries TRBV19 and TRBJ1-1; no clear D gene. Germline CDR1 reads LNHDA; CDR2 reads SQIVND (reference sequence). V was shortened by 5 bases and J by 3 bases, with 10 bases between the two germline ends. CDR3 length: 13 amino acids. The full variable domain, with the rest looked up from reference TRBV19 and TRBJ1-1, is DGGITQSPKYLFRKEGQNVTLSCEQNLNHDAMYWYRQDPGQGLRLIYYSQIVNDFQKGDIAEGYSVSREKKESFPLTVTSAQKNPTAFYLCASSQALDTEAFFGQGTRLTVV.

The CDR3 loop reads CAISEWAGNYGYTF. Here the CDR3 DNA reads TGTGCCATCAGTGAGTGGGCAGGGAACTATGGCTACACCTTC. The chain couples TRBV10-3 to TRBJ1-2; D may be TRBD1 (5 bases). V shed 1 base and J shed 2 bases, with 8 bases lying between them. Germline assignment: CDR1 ENHRY and CDR2 SYGVKD. CDR3 size: 14 residues.

This clone was picked up a small number of times. The V gene is TRBV11-3, the J gene TRBJ2-1, with 12 bases matching TRBD2. The CDR3 contains 15 residues. Trimming took 3 bases from V and 4 from J; bases not matched to a gene: 1. Germline V CDR1 and CDR2: SGHNT, YENEEA. The CDR3 reads CASSLTSGGYNEQFF. The CDR3 region has the DNA TGTGCCAGCAGCTTGACTAGCGGGGGTTACAATGAGCAGTTCTTC.

This clone was observed a handful of times. This chain uses TRBV10-3 with TRBJ2-7, with D tentatively TRBD2 (6 bases). The V gene's germline CDR1 is ENHRY and CDR2 SYGVKD. This CDR3 comprises 14 residues. With 7 bases removed from V and 3 bases from J, the gap between germline ends came to 16 bases. CDR3 residues: CAIKLGGGVYEQYF. The CDR3 region has the DNA TGTGCCATCAAGCTGGGAGGAGGAGTCTACGAGCAGTACTTC.

This clone occurred a few times. J is TRBJ1-6 and V is TRBV4-3; 10 bases line up with TRBD1. The CDR3 loop spans 18 amino acids. The junction had 11 bases not matched to a gene; V was cut back by 0 bases and J by 9 bases. Germline CDR1 reads LGHNA; CDR2 reads YSLEER. This chain's CDR3 is CASSQERQGAGGSSPLHF. Here the CDR3 DNA reads TGCGCCAGCAGCCAAGAACGACAGGGGGCCGGCGGAAGTTCACCCCTCCACTTT.

This chain joins TRBV6-4 and TRBJ2-3, with 7 bases lining up with TRBD1. The length of the CDR3 is 14 residues. Germline CDR1 reads MRHNA; CDR2 reads SNTAGT. Trimming cost V 8 bases and J 4 bases; bases outside gene matches: 9. The CDR3 DNA follows: TGTGCCAGCTCCCCGGGACAGCCATCAGATACGCAGTATTTT. Residues: CASSPGQPSDTQYF.

The chain links TRBV7-2 to TRBJ1-3; a weak D match, TRBD1 (5 bases). Trimming left V 1 base short and J 2 bases short, with 12 bases between. There are 16 residues in the CDR3. Germline V gene data show CDR1 as SGHTA and CDR2 as FQGNSA. The CDR3 DNA follows: TGTGCCAGCAGCTTAGTGGGGGGAGCGACTGGAAACACCATATATTTT. Translating gives CASSLVGGATGNTIYF.

V and J are TRBV20-1 and TRBJ2-7; unclear D gene. Trimming pared 5 bases from V and 2 bases from J, leaving 4 bases between. Germline lookup yields CDR1 DFQATT and CDR2 SNEGSKA (reference sequence). This CDR3 spans 10 amino acids. Here the CDR3 DNA reads TGCAGTGCTCTCGCCTACGAGCAGTACTTC. Amino acids: CSALAYEQYF.

This clone has just one count. V and J are TRBV15 and TRBJ1-1, with a tentative D call TRBD1 (6 bases). The V and J ends lost 2 bases and 6 bases respectively, with 13 bases between them. The V gene's germline CDR1 is LNHNV and CDR2 YYDKDF (reference sequence). The length of the CDR3 is 14 residues. The CDR3 DNA reads as TGTGCCACCAGCAGATCACAGGGAATCGCTGAAGCTTTCTTT. It codes for CATSRSQGIAEAFF. The full variable domain, its missing parts supplied by reference TRBV15 and TRBJ1-1, is DAMVIQNPRYQVTQFGKPVTLSCSQTLNHNVMYWYQQKSSQAPKLLFHYYDKDFNNEADTPDNFQSRRPNTSFCFLDIRSPGLGDTAMYLCATSRSQGIAEAFFGQGTRLTVV.

The chain joins TRBV6-2 or TRBV6-3 to TRBJ2-6, with 12 bases fitting TRBD2. With V trimmed by 2 bases and J by 0 bases, 11 bases remained unmatched. CDR1 and CDR2 from the germline V gene are MNHEY and SVGEGT. This CDR3 region has 21 residues. This chain's CDR3 is CASSYPGTSGPFYSGANVLTF. The DNA for the CDR3 is TGTGCCAGCAGTTACCCCGGGACTAGCGGGCCCTTCTACTCTGGGGCCAACGTCCTGACTTTC.

This clone was seen a few times. The J gene is TRBJ2-2, the V gene TRBV5-4; D unclear. Germline CDR1 reads SGHNT; CDR2 reads YYREEE (reference sequence). V dropped 1 base and J dropped 7 bases, with 8 bases sitting between them. There are 13 residues in the CDR3. CDR3 bases: TGTGCCAGCAGCTTGATCTCAGGCGGGGAGCTGTTTTTT. Protein: CASSLISGGELFF.

CDR3 DNA: TGTGCCAGCAGCACCACAGAGGAAGCTTTCTTT. It translates to CASSTTEEAFF. The V gene is TRBV11-2, the J gene TRBJ1-1, with unresolved D. Germline CDR1 reads SGHAT; CDR2 reads FQNNGV. The CDR3 totals 11 residues. Trimming cost V 5 bases and J 8 bases, with 9 bases left between them.

This chain links TRBV5-1 with TRBJ2-3; TRBD1 matches 12 bases. V dropped 0 bases and J dropped 4; count of bases not matched to a gene: 12. The CDR3 spans 19 residues. The germline V gene encodes CDR1 SGHRS and CDR2 YFSETQ. The CDR3 loop is CASSLGSGPGQGAADTQYF. CDR3 DNA sequence: TGCGCCAGCAGCTTGGGGTCGGGCCCGGGACAGGGGGCCGCAGATACGCAGTATTTT.

This chain joins TRBV19 and TRBJ1-6; TRBD1 aligns across 7 bases. Germline V CDR1 and CDR2: LNHDA, SQIVND (reference sequence). The CDR3 is made up of 14 amino acids. The V gene end was trimmed by 11 bases and the J gene end by 14 bases; junction bases not matched to a gene: 18. CDR3 region: CAPLAGDSRDALHF. The CDR3 region has the DNA TGTGCCCCATTAGCCGGGGACAGCCGGGACGCCCTCCACTTT.

The chain joins TRBV5-1 to TRBJ1-1, with TRBD1 identical over 8 bases. V gave up 4 bases and J gave up 1 base; unmatched junction bases: 3. CDR1 is SGHRS and CDR2 is YFSETQ in the germline V gene. The CDR3 runs 14 residues. The CDR3 here is CASSPGQENTEAFF. CDR3 DNA sequence: TGCGCCAGCAGCCCGGGACAGGAGAACACTGAAGCTTTCTTT.

V usage is TRBV29-1 and J usage is TRBJ2-4; 7 nucleotides agree with TRBD2. The CDR3 has 15 residues. The V gene's germline CDR1 is SQVTM and CDR2 ANQGSEA. After removal of 6 bases from V and 1 base from J, the junction contained 9 bases not matched to a gene. The CDR3 is CSVHPLGGAKNIQYF. The CDR3 region has the DNA TGCAGCGTGCACCCATTGGGGGGGGCCAAAAACATTCAGTACTTC.

Comment on this clone: This same CDR3 is encoded by further DNA sequences in the sample. The J gene is TRBJ2-7, the V gene TRBV6-2 or TRBV6-3; no clear D. The germline gives CDR1 MNHEY, CDR2 SVGEGT. The CDR3 extends over 11 amino acids. V was clipped by 2 bases and J by 3 bases, with 2 bases between them. CDR3 DNA sequence: TGTGCCAGCAGTTACCTCTACGAGCAGTACTTC. It is translated as CASSYLYEQYF.

In this sample, this clone turned up a few times. The chain has TRBV19 and TRBJ2-3, with D perhaps matching TRBD1 (5 bases). V gave up 6 bases and J gave up 1 base, with 8 bases separating them. CDR1 and CDR2 (germline): LNHDA, SQIVND (reference sequence). The CDR3 has 13 amino acids. CDR3 protein: CASRQDRTDTQYF. CDR3 sequence (DNA): TGTGCCAGTAGACAGGATCGCACAGATACGCAGTATTTT.

The chain combines TRBV5-4 with TRBJ1-6; D remains ambiguous. The CDR3 has 14 residues. The V and J ends lost 0 bases and 5 bases respectively, with 6 bases between them. Germline CDR1 SGHNT, CDR2 YYREEE (reference sequence). DNA of the CDR3: TGTGCCAGCAGCTTGGGCCGGGATAATTCACCCCTCCACTTT. Translated, it gives CASSLGRDNSPLHF.

A single count supports this clone. V gene TRBV7-2 combines with J gene TRBJ2-5; no clear D gene. Germline CDR1 reads SGHTA; CDR2 reads FQGNSA. This CDR3 comprises 16 residues. V was trimmed by 3 bases and J by 5 bases, leaving 19 bases between them. CDR3 sequence: CASSLQRDSLGETQYF. In DNA form, the CDR3 reads TGTGCCAGCAGCTTGCAACGTGACTCTCTCGGGGAGACCCAGTACTTC.